Below, 11 T cell receptor beta chains from the same sample are listed, as sequenced in a study of blood T cell repertoires in COVID-19. Repertoires were generated with immunoSEQ multiplex PCR, while TCRdb's copy carries only in-frame clones and drops some. This sample has tens of thousands of clones, with approximately 90% found just once. Sequenced material: peripheral blood. The receptors derive from a man aged 60 to 69 with acute or convalescent COVID-19.

The chain has TRBV18 and TRBJ1-1, with a possible D match to TRBD1 (6 bases). CDR3 length: 12 amino acids. V was cut by 3 bases and J by 10 bases, with 12 bases left in between. Germline values: CDR1 KGHSH, CDR2 LQKENI. CDR3 in DNA: TGTGCCAGCTCACCCCCGGACAGCTTAGCTTTCTTT. This gives the protein CASSPPDSLAFF.

In nucleotides, the CDR3 is TGTGCCAGCAGTTGGGGGACAGGGGGCTCACCCCTCCACTTT. Its translation is CASSWGTGGSPLHF. The chain has TRBV27 and TRBJ1-6, with TRBD1 matching 12 bases. The CDR3 is 14 amino acids. Germline assignment: CDR1 MNHEY and CDR2 SMNVEV (reference sequence). V was pared by 4 bases and J by 10 bases, with 2 bases of the junction left unmatched.

The chain recombines TRBV2 with TRBJ1-1, with a tentative D call TRBD1 (5 bases). There are 13 residues in the CDR3. The ends were cut back, 7 bases at V and 0 bases at J, with 9 bases in the middle. Per germline, CDR1 SNHLY and CDR2 FYNNEI. The CDR3 coding sequence is TGTGCCAGCAATAACAGGATGAACACTGAAGCTTTCTTT. It translates to CASNNRMNTEAFF.

This sequence joins TRBV10-2 and TRBJ2-2; D is undetermined. Germline CDR1 reads WSHSY; CDR2 reads SAAADI. The V gene lost 7 bases and the J gene lost 2 bases, with 8 bases spanning the gap. This CDR3 region has 13 residues. This chain's CDR3 is CASNSRNTGELFF. DNA of the CDR3: TGCGCCAGCAATAGTAGAAACACCGGGGAGCTGTTTTTT.

This sequence joins TRBV5-5 and TRBJ2-1; tentatively, D is TRBD1 (5 bases). The CDR3 extends over 15 amino acids. The ends were cut back, 2 bases at V and 6 bases at J, with 15 bases in the middle. Germline V gene sequence: CDR1 SGHKS, CDR2 YYEKEE (reference sequence). In DNA, the CDR3 is TGTGCCAGCAGCTTAGTAGGGGATATTTTCAATGAGCAGTTCTTC. It specifies CASSLVGDIFNEQFF. Complete variable domain (other parts from reference TRBV5-5 and TRBJ2-1): DAGVTQSPTHLIKTRGQQVTLRCSPISGHKSVSWYQQVLGQGPQFIFQYYEKEERGRGNFPDRFSARQFPNYSSELNVNALLLGDSALYLCASSLVGDIFNEQFFGPGTRLTVL.

The DNA for the CDR3 is TGTGCCAGCAGCTTAGGCGGAAGCCGGGCTGAAGCTTTCTTT. This encodes CASSLGGSRAEAFF. V gene TRBV7-9 combines with J gene TRBJ1-1, with D unclear. In germline, CDR1 is SEHNR, CDR2 FQNEAQ (reference sequence). Trimming took 1 base from V and 6 from J, leaving 12 bases between them. The CDR3 has 14 residues. The variable domain in full, with the rest retrieved from reference TRBV7-9 and TRBJ1-1, is DTGVSQNPRHKITKRGQNVTFRCDPISEHNRLYWYRQTLGQGPEFLTYFQNEAQLEKSRLLSDRFSAERPKGSFSTLEIQRTEQGDSAMYLCASSLGGSRAEAFFGQGTRLTVV.

The CDR3 loop reads CSVFKQRGQGEGNYGYTF. The CDR3 DNA is TGCAGCGTCTTCAAACAACGGGGACAGGGGGAGGGTAACTATGGCTACACCTTC. The rearrangement links TRBV29-1 to TRBJ1-2, with 11 bases identical to TRBD1. Trimming removed 6 bases from V and 1 base from J; junction bases left unmatched: 16. The CDR3 contains 18 residues. Germline V lookup: CDR1 SQVTM, CDR2 ANQGSEA.

This chain joins TRBV7-2 and TRBJ2-5, with 8 bases fitting TRBD1. CDR3 length: 13 amino acids. Germline V gene sequence: CDR1 SGHTA, CDR2 FQGNSA. V lost 4 bases and J lost 6; bases outside the gene matches: 4. The CDR3 sequence is CASSYGQGQTQYF. CDR3 in DNA: TGTGCCAGCAGCTACGGACAGGGTCAGACCCAGTACTTC.

The chain couples TRBV29-1 to TRBJ2-1; the match to TRBD2 covers 13 bases. V lost 7 bases, J lost 7 bases, and 7 bases stayed unmatched. The CDR3 is 14 amino acids. The germline gives CDR1 SQVTM, CDR2 ANQGSEA. As DNA, the CDR3 is TGCAGCGCGTGGACTAGCGGGAGTGTAAATGAGCAGTTCTTC. This codes for CSAWTSGSVNEQFF.

CDR3 region: CASSLAGRGGDPEAFF. CDR3 nucleotides: TGCGCCAGCAGCTTGGCCGGGAGGGGCGGTGACCCTGAAGCTTTCTTT. The chain joins TRBV5-1 to TRBJ1-1; weak D call: TRBD1 (5 bases). Looked up from germline, CDR1 is SGHRS and CDR2 is YFSETQ. The CDR3 extends over 16 amino acids. Between the trimmed V and J ends, which lost 0 bases and 6 bases, there was a span of 18 bases.

This chain links TRBV6-5 with TRBJ1-4; 7 nucleotides line up with TRBD1. V lost 6 bases, J lost 4 bases, and 5 bases stayed unmatched. CDR3 length equals 14 residues. CDR1 is MNHEY and CDR2 is SVGAGI in the germline V gene. CDR3 in amino acids: CASRTGTVNEKLFF. The CDR3 DNA reads as TGTGCCAGCAGGACCGGGACAGTTAATGAAAAACTGTTTTTT.